Shown below are 9 T cell receptor beta chains from a single sample sequenced in a study of blood T cell repertoires in COVID-19. Method: immunoSEQ multiplex PCR; TCRdb's copy keeps in-frame clones and lacks some. The sample yields around 190,000 clones, around 80% seen once. Input material: peripheral blood. These receptors all come from a man aged 70-80 years with active or convalescent COVID-19.

The V and J genes are TRBV10-3 and TRBJ2-2; D is possibly TRBD2 (5 bases). Germline CDR1 is ENHRY and CDR2 is SYGVKD. V shed 11 bases and J shed 5 bases, with 15 bases lying between them. The CDR3 covers 13 residues. CDR3 sequence reads: CASGQEVTGELFF. DNA for the CDR3: TGTGCCTCCGGGCAGGAGGTAACCGGGGAGCTGTTTTTT.

The rearrangement uses TRBV2 and TRBJ1-6; tentatively, D is TRBD1 (6 bases). V was cut by 2 bases and J by 7 bases, with 12 bases left in between. The CDR3 has 15 amino acids. From germline, CDR1 is SNHLY and CDR2 FYNNEI. This chain's CDR3 is CASSEFQGPNSPLHF. The CDR3 DNA reads TGTGCCAGCAGTGAATTTCAGGGGCCGAATTCACCCCTCCACTTT.

The CDR3 here is CASSLVGTYSYEQYF. CDR3 coding DNA: TGTGCCAGCAGCTTGGTTGGTACCTATTCCTACGAGCAGTACTTC. The chain combines TRBV5-4 with TRBJ2-7; no clear D gene. The CDR3 loop spans 15 amino acids. V shed 0 bases and J shed 1 base, with 11 bases lying between them. CDR1 and CDR2 from the germline V gene are SGHNT and YYREEE (reference sequence).

The V and J genes are TRBV9 and TRBJ1-6; D is possibly TRBD1 (5 bases). The germline V gene encodes CDR1 SGDLS and CDR2 YYNGEE. This CDR3 region has 14 residues. The V and J ends lost 7 bases and 2 bases respectively, with 10 bases between them. The CDR3 DNA is TGTGCCAGCGGGGCAGCTCCCTATAATTCACCCCTCCACTTT. Translating it yields CASGAAPYNSPLHF.

The chain joins TRBV10-3 to TRBJ1-1; 12 nucleotides agree with TRBD1. V lost 5 bases and J lost 4; bases outside the gene matches: 8. Germline lookup yields CDR1 ENHRY and CDR2 SYGVKD. The CDR3 loop spans 16 amino acids. CDR3 nucleotide sequence: TGTGCCATCAGTACGGGACAGGGGGCAGGAGGCACTGAAGCTTTCTTT. The encoded protein is CAISTGQGAGGTEAFF.

The chain uses TRBV19 and TRBJ2-7; TRBD1 matches at 9 bases. This CDR3 has 15 residues. Looked up from germline, CDR1 is LNHDA and CDR2 is SQIVND (reference sequence). Trimming cost V 6 bases and J 0 bases; bases outside gene matches: 6. The CDR3 DNA is TGTGCCAGTAGGTCACAGGGGGCTAGCTCCTACGAGCAGTACTTC. Amino acids: CASRSQGASSYEQYF.

The V and J genes are TRBV18 and TRBJ2-1, with 7 bases that match TRBD1. The germline V gene has CDR1 KGHSH and CDR2 LQKENI. V lost 4 bases, J lost 4 bases, and 10 bases stayed unmatched. This CDR3 has 16 residues. The CDR3 sequence is CASSQGVDRFYNEQFF. CDR3 coding DNA: TGTGCCAGCTCACAGGGTGTGGACAGGTTTTACAATGAGCAGTTCTTC.

J is TRBJ1-5 and V is TRBV6-5, with D perhaps TRBD1 (6 bases). The CDR3 is 15 residues long. V was pared by 7 bases and J by 4 bases, with 17 bases between. From germline, CDR1 is MNHEY and CDR2 SVGAGI. The CDR3 DNA reads as TGTGCCAGCACCTACGGGGGGGGGCGGAATCAGCCCCAGCATTTT. This sequence encodes CASTYGGGRNQPQHF.

The V call is TRBV12-3 or TRBV12-4, the J call TRBJ1-4; D is ambiguous. V lost 8 bases to trimming and J lost 6 bases, with 4 bases between them. The CDR3 length is 10 residues. For the CDR3, the DNA is TGTGCCAGCGGCCATGAAAAACTGTTTTTT. Its translation is CASGHEKLFF.